The table lists the clone carrying this T cell receptor (beta chain) with a few counts. Its cognate antigen is unknown. In each case, RNA was isolated and then reverse transcribed into cDNA as the sequencing template. Some clones are missing from TCRdb's copy, which holds only in-frame ones; the method was immunoSEQ multiplex PCR. The table lists more than 200,000 clones, around 66% of them singletons. Indicated treatment: oral pan-JAK inhibitor, 5-10 mg twice daily. Peripheral blood, together with lesional scalp punch biopsies, was collected from alopecia areata patients. The CDR3 runs to 15 residues. Trimming pared 0 bases from V and 2 bases from J, leaving 10 bases between. The V gene's germline CDR1 is SGHDN and CDR2 FVKESK. This record belongs to a study of CD8+ T cells in alopecia areata. Study at large: Patients in the treated group were given tofacitinib by mouth, 5 to 10 mg twice a day. Study outcomes and limitations: Shared TCR sequences were less clear between patients than in mice, possibly partly from HLA diversity.

The chain has TRBV14 and TRBJ2-5; D is unresolved. The receptor's source is a human donor with alopecia areata. Sample: CD4+ T cells sorted from blood, taken at week 4, from a patient treated with tofacitinib. CDR3 DNA: TGTGCCAGCAGCCAAGACGGAAGAATACAAGAGACCCAGTACTTC. This gives the protein CASSQDGRIQETQYF.